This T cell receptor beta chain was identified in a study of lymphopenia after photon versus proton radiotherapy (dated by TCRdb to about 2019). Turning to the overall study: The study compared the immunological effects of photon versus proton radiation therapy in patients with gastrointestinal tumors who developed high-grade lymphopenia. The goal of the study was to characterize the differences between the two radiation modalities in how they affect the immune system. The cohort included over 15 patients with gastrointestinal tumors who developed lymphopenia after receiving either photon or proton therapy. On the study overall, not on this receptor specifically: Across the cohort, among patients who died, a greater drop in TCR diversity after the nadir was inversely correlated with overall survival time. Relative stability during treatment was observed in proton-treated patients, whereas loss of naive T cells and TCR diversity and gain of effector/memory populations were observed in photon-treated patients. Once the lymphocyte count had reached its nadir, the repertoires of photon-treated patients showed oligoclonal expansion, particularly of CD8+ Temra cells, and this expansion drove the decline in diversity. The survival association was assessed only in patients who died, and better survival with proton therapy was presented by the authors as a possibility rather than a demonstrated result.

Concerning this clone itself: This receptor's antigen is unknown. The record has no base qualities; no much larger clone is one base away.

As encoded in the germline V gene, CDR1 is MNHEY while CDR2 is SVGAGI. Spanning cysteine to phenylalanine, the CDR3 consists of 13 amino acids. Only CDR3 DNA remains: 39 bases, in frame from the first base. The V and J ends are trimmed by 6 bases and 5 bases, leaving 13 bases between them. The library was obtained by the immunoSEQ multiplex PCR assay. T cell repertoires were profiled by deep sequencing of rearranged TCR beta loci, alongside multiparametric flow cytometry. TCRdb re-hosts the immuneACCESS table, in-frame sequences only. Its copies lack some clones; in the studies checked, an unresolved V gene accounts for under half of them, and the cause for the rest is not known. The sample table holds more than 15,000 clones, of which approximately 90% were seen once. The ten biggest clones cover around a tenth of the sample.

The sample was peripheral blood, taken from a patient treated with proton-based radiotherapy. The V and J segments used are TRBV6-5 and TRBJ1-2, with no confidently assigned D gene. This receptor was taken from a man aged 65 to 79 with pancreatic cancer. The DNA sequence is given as TGTGCCAGCAGCGAGGAGTACCTTTATGGCTACACCTTC. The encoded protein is CASSEEYLYGYTF.